Listed below are T cell receptor beta chains from one sample, sequenced in a study of early T cells in non-severe SARS-CoV-2 infection. In TCRdb, the 5' RACE reads were re-called with MiXCR into one record per CDR3 protein. The sample holds about 120,000 distinct CDR3 sequences, roughly 12% seen once. Sequenced here: whole blood, sampled at baseline. These receptors came from an adult who was a healthcare worker with PCR-confirmed SARS-CoV-2 infection or an uninfected control (not recorded which). The CDR3 runs from the conserved cysteine through the conserved F or W. The order of the fields is clone size, V gene, D gene, J gene, CDR3 DNA, CDR3 protein. D genes are given only for firm matches. Clone size is given for some rows only: seen once, a few or many times, or a class if the clone is expanded.

abundance: NA; v_gene: TRBV7-8; d_gene: TRBD1; j_gene: TRBJ1-1; CDR3nt: TGTGCCAGCAGCTCTCAGGGGGCCTTGGGCACTGAAGCTTTCTTT; CDR3aa: CASSSQGALGTEAFF
abundance: few; v_gene: TRBV5-1; d_gene: NA; j_gene: TRBJ2-3; CDR3nt: TGCGCCAGCAGCTTCGGCCGGGCGGCAGATACGCAGTATTTT; CDR3aa: CASSFGRAADTQYF
abundance: NA; v_gene: TRBV20-1; d_gene: NA; j_gene: TRBJ2-3; CDR3nt: TGCAGTGCTAAGGGGAGTAACACAGATACGCAGTATTTT; CDR3aa: CSAKGSNTDTQYF
abundance: many; v_gene: TRBV7-8; d_gene: TRBD1; j_gene: TRBJ2-3; CDR3nt: TGTGCCAGCAGCTCCTGGACAGGGGGCACCACAGATACGCAGTATTTT; CDR3aa: CASSSWTGGTTDTQYF
abundance: many; v_gene: TRBV24-1; d_gene: NA; j_gene: TRBJ2-3; CDR3nt: TGTGCCACCAGTGACAGACAGGAGATCACAGATACGCAGTATTTT; CDR3aa: CATSDRQEITDTQYF
abundance: NA; v_gene: TRBV20-1; d_gene: NA; j_gene: TRBJ1-1; CDR3nt: TGCAGTGCTGCTAGTGACGGTAACACTGAAGCTTTCTTT; CDR3aa: CSAASDGNTEAFF
abundance: NA; v_gene: TRBV7-9; d_gene: NA; j_gene: TRBJ2-7; CDR3nt: TGTGCCAGCAGCACTAGGGACATCCGCCTCTACGAGCAGTACTTC; CDR3aa: CASSTRDIRLYEQYF
abundance: NA; v_gene: TRBV5-4; d_gene: NA; j_gene: TRBJ1-1; CDR3nt: TGTGCCAGCAGCTTGAGGGGGACGAACACTGAAGCTTTCTTT; CDR3aa: CASSLRGTNTEAFF
abundance: NA; v_gene: TRBV18; d_gene: NA; j_gene: TRBJ2-1; CDR3nt: TGTGCCAGCTCACCCTCCCAAAACAATGAGCAGTTCTTC; CDR3aa: CASSPSQNNEQFF
abundance: once; v_gene: TRBV28; d_gene: NA; j_gene: TRBJ1-1; CDR3nt: TGTGCCAGCAGTCCTTTTCAATGGGTGAACACTGAAGCTTTCTTT; CDR3aa: CASSPFQWVNTEAFF
abundance: NA; v_gene: TRBV6-5; d_gene: NA; j_gene: TRBJ1-6; CDR3nt: TGTGCCAGCAGTTGGGCCCAAACAAGAAGCTCCTATAATTCACCCCTCCACTTT; CDR3aa: CASSWAQTRSSYNSPLHF
abundance: few; v_gene: TRBV7-9; d_gene: NA; j_gene: TRBJ1-5; CDR3nt: TGTGCCAGCAGCCAATTAGGCAATCAGCCCCAGCATTTT; CDR3aa: CASSQLGNQPQHF
abundance: NA; v_gene: TRBV7-6; d_gene: TRBD1; j_gene: TRBJ1-2; CDR3nt: TGTGCCAGCAGCTCTACTGGGACAGGGCTTAGTGGCTACACCTTC; CDR3aa: CASSSTGTGLSGYTF
abundance: few; v_gene: TRBV30; d_gene: NA; j_gene: TRBJ1-5; CDR3nt: TGTGCCTGGAGTGTATCTGGATCGAATCAGCCCCAGCATTTT; CDR3aa: CAWSVSGSNQPQHF
abundance: NA; v_gene: TRBV11-2; d_gene: TRBD2; j_gene: TRBJ2-1; CDR3nt: TGTGCCAGCAGCTTTTCCGGGACTAGGCACTACAATGAGCAGTTCTTC; CDR3aa: CASSFSGTRHYNEQFF
abundance: NA; v_gene: TRBV15; d_gene: NA; j_gene: TRBJ2-1; CDR3nt: TGTGCCACCAGCCCCACCCGATTTGAGCAGTTCTTC; CDR3aa: CATSPTRFEQFF
abundance: few; v_gene: TRBV5-1; d_gene: NA; j_gene: TRBJ1-4; CDR3nt: TGCGCCAGCAGCTCACAGGGTCGCGGTGAAAAACTGTTTTTT; CDR3aa: CASSSQGRGEKLFF
abundance: many; v_gene: TRBV20-1; d_gene: NA; j_gene: TRBJ1-2; CDR3nt: TGCAGTGCTAGCCCAGGCGCTTGGTATGGCTACACCTTC; CDR3aa: CSASPGAWYGYTF
abundance: many; v_gene: TRBV10-3; d_gene: NA; j_gene: TRBJ2-3; CDR3nt: TGTGCCTCACGGGGAGGCGCAGATACGCAGTATTTT; CDR3aa: CASRGGADTQYF
abundance: NA; v_gene: TRBV13; d_gene: TRBD1; j_gene: TRBJ1-4; CDR3nt: TGTGCCAGCAGCTCCGGGGACAGACGAGAAAAACTGTTTTTT; CDR3aa: CASSSGDRREKLFF
abundance: NA; v_gene: TRBV5-1; d_gene: TRBD2; j_gene: TRBJ2-1; CDR3nt: TGCGCCAGCAGCTTGGAGGTTGTCGGGGGGGCGACCGTGACTAGCGGTAATGAGCAGTTCTTC; CDR3aa: CASSLEVVGGATVTSGNEQFF
abundance: NA; v_gene: TRBV12-3/TRBV12-4; d_gene: NA; j_gene: TRBJ1-6; CDR3nt: TGTGCCAGCAGGGGGATTTGGGGGCAGGATTCACCCCTCCACTTT; CDR3aa: CASRGIWGQDSPLHF
abundance: many; v_gene: TRBV6-6; d_gene: TRBD1; j_gene: TRBJ1-6; CDR3nt: TGTGCCAGCCACAGGGGGGAAAATTCACCCCTCCACTTT; CDR3aa: CASHRGENSPLHF
abundance: NA; v_gene: TRBV11-2; d_gene: NA; j_gene: TRBJ2-3; CDR3nt: TGTGCCAGCAGCTTAGGGTCGGGGGGCTCAACAGATACGCAGTATTTT; CDR3aa: CASSLGSGGSTDTQYF
abundance: NA; v_gene: TRBV15; d_gene: NA; j_gene: TRBJ1-3; CDR3nt: TGTGCCACCAGCAGAGATCGAGGCTCTGGAAACACCATATATTTT; CDR3aa: CATSRDRGSGNTIYF
abundance: many; v_gene: TRBV28; d_gene: TRBD1; j_gene: TRBJ2-7; CDR3nt: TGTGCCAGCAGTTTCTCCGGGACAGGGGTTAGGGAGCAGTACTTC; CDR3aa: CASSFSGTGVREQYF
abundance: NA; v_gene: TRBV6-1; d_gene: NA; j_gene: TRBJ1-5; CDR3nt: TGTGCCGCAAAATCTCAGGAGGCTCGCCAGCCCCAGCATTTT; CDR3aa: CAAKSQEARQPQHF
abundance: many; v_gene: TRBV5-1; d_gene: NA; j_gene: TRBJ2-1; CDR3nt: TGCGCCAGCAGCTTGGCCAGAGGGGATGAGCAGTTCTTC; CDR3aa: CASSLARGDEQFF
abundance: many; v_gene: TRBV5-1; d_gene: NA; j_gene: TRBJ1-1; CDR3nt: TGCGCCAGCAGCTCGACCGGACACACGAACACTGAAGCTTTCTTT; CDR3aa: CASSSTGHTNTEAFF
abundance: NA; v_gene: TRBV25-1; d_gene: NA; j_gene: TRBJ1-3; CDR3nt: TGTGCCAGCAGTGAACAAGGAAACACCATATATTTT; CDR3aa: CASSEQGNTIYF
abundance: NA; v_gene: TRBV6-5; d_gene: TRBD1; j_gene: TRBJ2-7; CDR3nt: TGTGCCAGCAGCCGGCCGGACAGGGGAAAAGGCGAGCAGTACTTC; CDR3aa: CASSRPDRGKGEQYF
abundance: NA; v_gene: TRBV6-2/TRBV6-3; d_gene: TRBD2; j_gene: TRBJ2-1; CDR3nt: TGTGCCAGCTCCCCCACCGGCGGGAGGTACAATGAGCAGTTCTTC; CDR3aa: CASSPTGGRYNEQFF
abundance: few; v_gene: TRBV3-1; d_gene: NA; j_gene: TRBJ1-2; CDR3nt: TGTGCCAGCAGCCAAGATAGTCGGAACAGTCATTTTCTCTTC; CDR3aa: CASSQDSRNSHFLF